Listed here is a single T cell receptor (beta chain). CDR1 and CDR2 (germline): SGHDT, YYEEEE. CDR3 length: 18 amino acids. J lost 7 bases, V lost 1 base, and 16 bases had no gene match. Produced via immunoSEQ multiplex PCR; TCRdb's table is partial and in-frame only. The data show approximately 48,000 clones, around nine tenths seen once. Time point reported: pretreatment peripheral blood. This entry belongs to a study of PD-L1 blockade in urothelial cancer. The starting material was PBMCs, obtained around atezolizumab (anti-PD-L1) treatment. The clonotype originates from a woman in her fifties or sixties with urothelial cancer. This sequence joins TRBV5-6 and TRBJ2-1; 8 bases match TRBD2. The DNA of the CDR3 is TGTGCCAGCAGCTTGATTAGAGGCGGGGGGCGCACTCCTAATGAGCAGTTCTTC. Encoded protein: CASSLIRGGGRTPNEQFF.